This T cell receptor (beta chain) is from a study of regulatory T cells. All CD3G-deficient patients showed autoimmunity, more severe in two. General study results and limits: Hydrophobic residues at CDR3 positions 6 and 7 were enriched in conventional CD4+ T cells of CD3G-deficient patients.

The primer mix had 52 TRBV and 13 TRBJ primers. Method: immunoSEQ multiplex PCR; TCRdb's copy keeps in-frame clones and lacks some. This sample has over 25,000 clones, with roughly 90% found just once. On this clone: As yet, its antigen is unknown.

Unmatched junction bases numbered 13, after V lost 6 bases and J lost 8 bases. The germline V gene encodes CDR1 MDHEN and CDR2 SYDVKM. The CDR3 totals 15 residues. This TCR was recovered from a person between 18 and 30 years old with CD3G deficiency. Sequences were obtained from conventional CD4+ T cells sorted from blood. This rearrangement joins TRBV28 to TRBJ2-1, with TRBD1 matching over 7 bases. The CDR3 is CASRTTTGLGDEQFF. CDR3 in DNA: TGTGCCAGCAGAACCACGACAGGGTTGGGCGATGAGCAGTTCTTC. Full variable domain (remainder filled in from reference TRBV28 and TRBJ2-1): DVKVTQSSRYLVKRTGEKVFLECVQDMDHENMFWYRQDPGLGLRLIYFSYDVKMKEKGDIPEGYSVSREKKERFSLILESASTNQTSMYLCASRTTTGLGDEQFFGPGTRLTVL.